These 18 T cell receptor beta chains share one sample of origin, sequenced in a study of cytomegalovirus exposure and HLA in healthy donors. Primers included in the PCR were 60 Vbeta and 13 Jbeta primers. Clones were sequenced by immunoSEQ multiplex PCR, and TCRdb holds only the in-frame ones, with some missing. The sample has about 41,000 clones; about 84% are singletons. The sample comprised PBMCs. All receptors derive from a man aged 50 to 60 in good health and CMV-seronegative.

The chain couples TRBV28 to TRBJ2-4, with TRBD2 matching 16 bases. Germline V lookup: CDR1 MDHEN, CDR2 SYDVKM. This CDR3 has 19 amino acids. With V trimmed by 2 bases and J by 0 bases, 4 bases remained unmatched. DNA for the CDR3: TGTGCCAGCAGTTTAGCGGGACTAGCGGGAGGGTTAGCCAAAAACATTCAGTACTTC. Translation gives CASSLAGLAGGLAKNIQYF.

The V and J genes are TRBV7-2 and TRBJ1-1; D gene unclear. Germline assignment: CDR1 SGHTA and CDR2 FQGNSA. The CDR3 length is 14 residues. Deletions cut 5 bases from V and 4 bases from J, with 14 bases between. The CDR3 bases are TGTGCCAGCAGCCTCCAAGGACTCCGCACTGAAGCTTTCTTT. It translates to CASSLQGLRTEAFF.

The CDR3 is CASTKGQGADTEAFF. CDR3 coding DNA: TGTGCCAGCACCAAAGGTCAGGGGGCGGACACTGAAGCTTTCTTT. This chain uses TRBV6-1 with TRBJ1-1; TRBD1 agrees at 8 bases. This CDR3 has 15 residues. Germline trimming cut 7 bases from V and 3 bases from J; bases unmatched to any gene: 10. Germline CDR1 MNHNS, CDR2 SASEGT.

The chain has TRBV19 and TRBJ2-1, with D perhaps TRBD1 (6 bases). CDR3 length equals 13 residues. Looked up from germline, CDR1 is LNHDA and CDR2 is SQIVND (reference sequence). Trimming left V 5 bases short and J 8 bases short, with 13 bases between. The CDR3 DNA reads as TGTGCCAGTAGTCTACAGGGACCCCATGAGCAGTTCTTC. Encoded protein: CASSLQGPHEQFF.

The V gene is TRBV19, the J gene TRBJ1-5; no clear D. This CDR3 has 14 amino acids. Trimming cost V 4 bases and J 4 bases, with 11 bases left between them. Per the germline V gene, CDR1 is LNHDA and CDR2 is SQIVND (reference sequence). The CDR3 DNA is TGTGCCAGTAGTACCGAACGGGGAAATCAGCCCCAGCATTTT. Translation: CASSTERGNQPQHF.

The V gene is TRBV5-1, the J gene TRBJ2-1; D unclear. The CDR3 has 16 residues. V lost 1 base, J lost 2 bases, and 13 bases lay in between. Germline CDR1 is SGHRS and CDR2 is YFSETQ. The CDR3 region is CASSLQSVGTYNEQFF. CDR3 sequence (DNA): TGCGCCAGCAGCTTGCAATCCGTGGGCACCTACAATGAGCAGTTCTTC.

The J gene is TRBJ2-1, the V gene TRBV6-6; 9 bases map to TRBD1. The CDR3 is made up of 13 amino acids. Germline lookup yields CDR1 MNHNY and CDR2 SVGAGI (reference sequence). The V gene end was trimmed by 10 bases and the J gene end by 6 bases; junction bases not matched to a gene: 7. CDR3 coding DNA: TGTGCCACCGCGGGACAGGGACTCAATGAGCAGTTCTTC. Translation gives CATAGQGLNEQFF.

The chain couples TRBV6-6 to TRBJ1-1, with no clear D. Germline CDR1 MNHNY, CDR2 SVGAGI (reference sequence). CDR3 size: 14 residues. Trimming removed 2 bases at V and 1 base at J, with 8 bases between. The CDR3: CASSYVSGNTEAFF. DNA for the CDR3: TGTGCCAGCAGTTACGTCTCCGGGAACACTGAAGCTTTCTTT.

This clone was observed once. CDR3 in DNA: TGTGCCAGCAGTGACGGGAGGCGTGGGCTCTACGAGCAGTACTTC. This encodes CASSDGRRGLYEQYF. This chain uses TRBV6-4 with TRBJ2-7; tentatively, D is TRBD2 (6 bases). The CDR3 loop spans 15 amino acids. Per germline, CDR1 MRHNA and CDR2 SNTAGT. The germline V and J ends were trimmed by 2 bases and 3 bases, with 14 bases remaining between them.

V is TRBV25-1 and J is TRBJ1-6; no clear D gene. Trimming left V 4 bases short and J 6 bases short, with 16 bases between. The CDR3 runs 16 residues. Germline V lookup: CDR1 MGHDK, CDR2 SYGVNS. The CDR3 DNA reads TGTGCCAGCAGTGCAGACCGAGGGAACTCTAATTCACCCCTCCACTTT. Translating gives CASSADRGNSNSPLHF. The entire variable domain, with the rest obtained from reference TRBV25-1 and TRBJ1-6, is as follows: EADIYQTPRYLVIGTGKKITLECSQTMGHDKMYWYQQDPGMELHLIHYSYGVNSTEKGDLSSESTVSRIRTEHFPLTLESARPSHTSQYLCASSADRGNSNSPLHFGNGTRLTVT.

The chain uses TRBV6-5 and TRBJ2-3, with 9 nucleotides matching TRBD1. The germline CDR1 and CDR2 sequences are MNHEY and SVGAGI. The CDR3 runs 14 residues. J was trimmed by 4 bases and V by 5 bases; bases with no gene match: 4. CDR3 loop: CASSQDRGADTQYF. CDR3 DNA sequence: TGTGCCAGCAGTCAAGACAGGGGGGCAGATACGCAGTATTTT.

On this clone: One end of the junction varies from germline; a read error may be responsible. The chain employs TRBV7-9 and TRBJ2-7; possible D gene TRBD1, 6 bases. The CDR3 loop spans 13 amino acids. Germline V gene sequence: CDR1 SEHNR, CDR2 FQNEAQ (reference sequence). In DNA form, the CDR3 reads TGTTCCAGCAGCGTTACAGGGACCTACGAGCAGTACTTC. This sequence encodes CSSSVTGTYEQYF.

V gene TRBV4-1 combines with J gene TRBJ2-5; 7 bases fit TRBD1. Germline trimming cut 4 bases from V and 3 bases from J; bases unmatched to any gene: 5. The CDR3 extends over 14 amino acids. Looked up from germline, CDR1 is MGHRA and CDR2 is YSYEKL. The CDR3 here is CASSLDRNKETQYF. In DNA form, the CDR3 reads TGCGCCAGCAGCCTGGACAGGAATAAAGAGACCCAGTACTTC.

This clone was seen once. The V and J genes are TRBV19 and TRBJ2-5; tentative D call: TRBD2 (6 bases). The CDR3 sequence is 14 residues long. Germline V gene lookup returns CDR1 LNHDA and CDR2 SQIVND (reference sequence). V was shortened by 9 bases and J by 4 bases, with 18 bases between the two germline ends. CDR3 loop: CASGTRDWGETQYF. The CDR3, as DNA: TGTGCCAGCGGAACCAGGGACTGGGGAGAGACCCAGTACTTC.

The chain uses TRBV7-8 and TRBJ2-5, with 11 bases lining up with TRBD2. The germline V gene has CDR1 SGHVS and CDR2 FQNEAQ. The CDR3 loop spans 16 amino acids. V lost 4 bases, J lost 6 bases, and 10 bases stayed unmatched. In DNA, the CDR3 is TGTGCCAGCAGCTCCTCTAGCGGGGGGACCCCTAAGACCCAGTACTTC. It specifies CASSSSSGGTPKTQYF.

This clone occurred once. V and J are TRBV18 and TRBJ2-3; D is unresolved. V was shortened by 5 bases and J by 5 bases, with 14 bases between the two germline ends. There are 14 residues in the CDR3. The V gene's germline CDR1 is KGHSH and CDR2 LQKENI. The CDR3 here is CASSFGAFGDTQYF. As DNA, the CDR3 is TGTGCCAGCTCATTCGGAGCTTTTGGAGATACGCAGTATTTT.

The rearrangement uses TRBV5-6 and TRBJ2-7, with D hard to call. Trimming cost V 4 bases and J 0 bases, with 14 bases left between them. Germline assignment: CDR1 SGHDT and CDR2 YYEEEE. The CDR3 is made up of 15 amino acids. The CDR3 protein is CASSRGDSSSYEQYF. The CDR3 bases are TGTGCCAGCAGCAGAGGAGACTCCAGCTCCTACGAGCAGTACTTC.

The chain has TRBV6-1 and TRBJ2-7, with no clear D. V was shortened by 4 bases and J by 3 bases, with 4 bases between the two germline ends. CDR3 length equals 11 residues. Germline loops: CDR1 MNHNS, CDR2 SASEGT. The CDR3 sequence is CASSAGYEQYF. CDR3 DNA sequence: TGTGCCAGCAGTGCGGGCTACGAGCAGTACTTC.